The source of this T cell receptor beta chain is a study of regulatory T cells in long-lasting Graves disease. The authors built TCR beta libraries using iRepertoire HTBI primers and Arm-PCR of CDR3 regions. TCRdb ran MiXCR on the multiplex PCR reads and lists one entry per CDR3 protein. The table includes 430,000 or so distinct CDR3 sequences, 21% detected once. Time point given: persistent/refractory GD, antithyroid drugs over 5 years with positive TRAb. PBMC-derived RNA was used for the TCR library. The table lists this clonotype with a few counts. The antigen remains unidentified. General study results and limits: Between persistent patients, 2,500 to 3,500 public clonotypes were shared, exceeding the approximately 870 shared between new patients. Among samples with persistent disease, TRBV28, TRBJ1-2 and TRBJ2-5 were favored.

Germline-derived CDR1 and CDR2 are KGHSH and LQKENI. J was trimmed by 7 bases and V by 8 bases; bases with no gene match: 4. The CDR3 totals 12 residues. This chain joins TRBV18 and TRBJ2-7, with 11 bases identical to TRBD2. The origin of this receptor is a female donor with Graves disease. The sequencing here drew on peripheral blood mononuclear cells (PBMCs), taken when the disease was refractory, from a patient treated with antithyroid drugs. The chain's CDR3 is CASGLAGGEQYF. The CDR3 DNA is TGTGCCAGCGGCCTAGCGGGAGGAGAGCAGTACTTC. Complete variable domain (other parts from reference TRBV18 and TRBJ2-7): NAGVMQNPRHLVRRRGQEARLRCSPMKGHSHVYWYRQLPEEGLKFMVYLQKENIIDESGMPKERFSAEFPKEGPSILRIQQVVRGDSAAYFCASGLAGGEQYFGPGTRLTVT.